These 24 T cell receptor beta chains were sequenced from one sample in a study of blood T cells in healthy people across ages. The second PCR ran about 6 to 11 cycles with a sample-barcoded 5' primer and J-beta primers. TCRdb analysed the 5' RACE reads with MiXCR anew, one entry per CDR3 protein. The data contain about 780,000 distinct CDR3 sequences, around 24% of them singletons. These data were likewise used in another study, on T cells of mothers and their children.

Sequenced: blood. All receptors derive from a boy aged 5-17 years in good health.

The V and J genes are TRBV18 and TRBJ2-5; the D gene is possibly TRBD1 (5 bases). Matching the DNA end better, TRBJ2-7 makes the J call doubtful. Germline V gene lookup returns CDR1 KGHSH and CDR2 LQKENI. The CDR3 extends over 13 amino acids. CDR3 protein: CASSPPGAHEQYF. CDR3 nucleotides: TGTGCCAGCTCACCACCAGGGGCCCACGAGCAGTACTTC.

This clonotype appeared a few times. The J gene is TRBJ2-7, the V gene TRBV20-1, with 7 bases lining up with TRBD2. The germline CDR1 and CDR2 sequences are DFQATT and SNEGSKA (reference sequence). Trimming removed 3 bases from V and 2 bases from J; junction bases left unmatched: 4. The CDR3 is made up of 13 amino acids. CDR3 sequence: CSASSGAPYEQYF. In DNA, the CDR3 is TGCAGTGCTAGCAGCGGGGCGCCCTACGAGCAGTACTTC.

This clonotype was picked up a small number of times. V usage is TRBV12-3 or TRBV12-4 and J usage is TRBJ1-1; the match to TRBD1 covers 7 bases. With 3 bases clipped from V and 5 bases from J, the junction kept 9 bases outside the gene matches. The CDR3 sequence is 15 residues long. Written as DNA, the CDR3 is TGTGCCAGCAGTTTCCCCAGGGGGACGGGGACTGAAGCTTTCTTT. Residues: CASSFPRGTGTEAFF.

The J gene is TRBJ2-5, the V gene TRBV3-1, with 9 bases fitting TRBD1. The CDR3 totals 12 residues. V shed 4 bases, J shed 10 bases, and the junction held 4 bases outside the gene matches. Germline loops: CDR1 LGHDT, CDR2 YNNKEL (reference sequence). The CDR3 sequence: CASSPADRGQYF. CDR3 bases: TGTGCCAGCAGCCCTGCGGACAGGGGCCAGTACTTC.

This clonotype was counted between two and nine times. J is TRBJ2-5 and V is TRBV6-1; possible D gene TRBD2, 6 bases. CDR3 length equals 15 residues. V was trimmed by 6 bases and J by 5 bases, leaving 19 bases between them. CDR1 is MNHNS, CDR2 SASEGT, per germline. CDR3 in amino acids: CASRSPRRGRETQYF. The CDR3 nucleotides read TGTGCCAGCAGGTCTCCTAGGAGGGGTCGGGAGACCCAGTACTTC.

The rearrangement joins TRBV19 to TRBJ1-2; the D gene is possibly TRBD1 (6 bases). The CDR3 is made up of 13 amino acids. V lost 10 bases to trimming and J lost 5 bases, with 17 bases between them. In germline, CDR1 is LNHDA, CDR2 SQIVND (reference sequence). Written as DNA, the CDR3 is TGTGCCACCACCAGGGGCACAACGTATGGCTACACCTTC. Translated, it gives CATTRGTTYGYTF.

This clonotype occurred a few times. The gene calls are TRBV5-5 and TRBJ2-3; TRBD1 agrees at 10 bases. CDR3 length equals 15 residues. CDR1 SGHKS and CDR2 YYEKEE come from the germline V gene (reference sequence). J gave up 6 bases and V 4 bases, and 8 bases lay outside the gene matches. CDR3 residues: CASSQGTGVVDTQYF. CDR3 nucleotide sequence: TGTGCCAGCAGCCAAGGGACAGGGGTTGTGGATACGCAGTATTTT.

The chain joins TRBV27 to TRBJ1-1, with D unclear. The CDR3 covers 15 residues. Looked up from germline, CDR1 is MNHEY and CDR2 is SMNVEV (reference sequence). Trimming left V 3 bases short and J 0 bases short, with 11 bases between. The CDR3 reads CASSLGPELNTEAFF. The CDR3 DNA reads TGTGCCAGCAGTTTGGGCCCAGAGCTGAACACTGAAGCTTTCTTT.

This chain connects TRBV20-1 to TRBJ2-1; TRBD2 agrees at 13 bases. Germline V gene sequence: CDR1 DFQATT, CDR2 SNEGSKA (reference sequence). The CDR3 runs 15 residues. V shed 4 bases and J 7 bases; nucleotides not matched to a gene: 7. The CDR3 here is CSAKGTSGARNEQFF. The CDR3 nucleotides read TGCAGTGCTAAAGGGACTAGCGGGGCCAGGAATGAGCAGTTCTTC.

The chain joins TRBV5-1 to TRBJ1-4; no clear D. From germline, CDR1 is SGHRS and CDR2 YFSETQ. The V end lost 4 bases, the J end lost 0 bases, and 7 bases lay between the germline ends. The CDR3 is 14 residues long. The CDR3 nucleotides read TGCGCCAGCAGCACAGCTGCAACTAATGAAAAACTGTTTTTT. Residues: CASSTAATNEKLFF. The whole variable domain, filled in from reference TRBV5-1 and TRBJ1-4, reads KAGVTQTPRYLIKTRGQQVTLSCSPISGHRSVSWYQQTPGQGLQFLFEYFSETQRNKGNFPGRFSGRQFSNSRSEMNVSTLELGDSALYLCASSTAATNEKLFFGSGTQLSVL.

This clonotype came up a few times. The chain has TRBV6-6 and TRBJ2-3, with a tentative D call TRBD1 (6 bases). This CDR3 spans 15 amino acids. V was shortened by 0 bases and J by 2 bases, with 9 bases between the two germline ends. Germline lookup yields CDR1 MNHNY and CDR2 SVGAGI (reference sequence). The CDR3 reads CASSYSTGNTDTQYF. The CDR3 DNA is TGTGCCAGCAGTTACTCGACAGGAAACACAGATACGCAGTATTTT.

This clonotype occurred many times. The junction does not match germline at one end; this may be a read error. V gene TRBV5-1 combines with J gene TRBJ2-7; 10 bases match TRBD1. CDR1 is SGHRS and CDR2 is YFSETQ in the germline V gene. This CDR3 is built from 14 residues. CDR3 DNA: TGTGCCAGCAGCTTCGGGACAGGGGCGTACGAGCAGTACTTC. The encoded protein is CASSFGTGAYEQYF.

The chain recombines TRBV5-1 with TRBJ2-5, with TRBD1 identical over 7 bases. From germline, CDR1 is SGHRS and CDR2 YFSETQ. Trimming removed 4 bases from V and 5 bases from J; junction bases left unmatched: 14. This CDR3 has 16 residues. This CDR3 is CASSTTQGVYRETQYF. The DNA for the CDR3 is TGCGCCAGCAGCACTACCCAGGGGGTGTATAGGGAGACCCAGTACTTC.

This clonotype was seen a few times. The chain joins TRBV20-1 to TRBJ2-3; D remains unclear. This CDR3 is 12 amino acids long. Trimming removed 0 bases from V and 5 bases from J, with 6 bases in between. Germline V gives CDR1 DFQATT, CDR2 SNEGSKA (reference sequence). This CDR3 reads CSARDPGDTQYF. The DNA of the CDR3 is TGCAGTGCTAGAGATCCCGGAGATACGCAGTATTTT.

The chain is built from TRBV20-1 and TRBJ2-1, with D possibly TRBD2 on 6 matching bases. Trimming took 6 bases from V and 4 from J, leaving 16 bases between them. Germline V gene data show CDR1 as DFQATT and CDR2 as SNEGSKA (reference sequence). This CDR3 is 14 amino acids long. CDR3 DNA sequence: TGCAGTGCCCCTCCTTTGGGGGGTTACAATGAGCAGTTCTTC. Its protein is CSAPPLGGYNEQFF.

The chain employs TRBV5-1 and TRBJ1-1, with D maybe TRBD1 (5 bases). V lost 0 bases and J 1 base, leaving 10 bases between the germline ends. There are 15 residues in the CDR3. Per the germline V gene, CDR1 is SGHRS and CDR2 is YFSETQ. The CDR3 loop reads CASSLEGQGNTEAFF. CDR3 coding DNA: TGCGCCAGCAGCTTGGAGGGTCAGGGGAACACTGAAGCTTTCTTT.

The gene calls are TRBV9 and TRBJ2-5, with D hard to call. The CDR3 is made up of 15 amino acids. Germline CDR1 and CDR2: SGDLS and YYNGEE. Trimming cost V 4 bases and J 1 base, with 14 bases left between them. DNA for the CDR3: TGTGCCAGCAGCTCAGAGGCCCTCCTCCAAGAGACCCAGTACTTC. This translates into CASSSEALLQETQYF. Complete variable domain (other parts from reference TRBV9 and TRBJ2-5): DSGVTQTPKHLITATGQRVTLRCSPRSGDLSVYWYQQSLDQGLQFLIQYYNGEERAKGNILERFSAQQFPDLHSELNLSSLELGDSALYFCASSSEALLQETQYFGPGTRLLVL.

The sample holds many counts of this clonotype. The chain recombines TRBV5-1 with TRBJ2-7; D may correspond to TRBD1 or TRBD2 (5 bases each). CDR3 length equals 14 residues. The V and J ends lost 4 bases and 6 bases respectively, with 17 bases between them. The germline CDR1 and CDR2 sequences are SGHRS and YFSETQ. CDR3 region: CASSRDGPVFEQYF. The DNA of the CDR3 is TGCGCCAGCAGCAGGGACGGACCAGTCTTCGAGCAGTACTTC. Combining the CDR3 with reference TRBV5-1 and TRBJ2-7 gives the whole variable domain KAGVTQTPRYLIKTRGQQVTLSCSPISGHRSVSWYQQTPGQGLQFLFEYFSETQRNKGNFPGRFSGRQFSNSRSEMNVSTLELGDSALYLCASSRDGPVFEQYFGPGTRLTVT.

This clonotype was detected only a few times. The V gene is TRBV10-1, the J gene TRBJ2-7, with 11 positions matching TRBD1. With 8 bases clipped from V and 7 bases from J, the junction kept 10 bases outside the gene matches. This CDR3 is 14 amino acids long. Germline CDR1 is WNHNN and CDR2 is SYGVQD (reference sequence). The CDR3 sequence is CASGAGQGAGEQYF. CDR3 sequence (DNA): TGCGCCAGCGGGGCCGGACAGGGGGCTGGGGAGCAGTACTTC.

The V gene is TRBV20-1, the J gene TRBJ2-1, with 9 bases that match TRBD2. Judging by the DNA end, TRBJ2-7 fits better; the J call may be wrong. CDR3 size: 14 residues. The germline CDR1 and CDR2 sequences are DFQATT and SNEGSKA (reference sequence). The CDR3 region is CSAALAGAPHEQYF. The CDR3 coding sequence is TGCAGTGCTGCATTAGCGGGGGCCCCGCACGAGCAGTACTTC.

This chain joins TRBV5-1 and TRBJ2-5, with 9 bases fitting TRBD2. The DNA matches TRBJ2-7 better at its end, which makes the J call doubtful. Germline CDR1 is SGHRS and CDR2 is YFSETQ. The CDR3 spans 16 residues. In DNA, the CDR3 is TGCGCCAGCAGCTTCCTAAGCGGGGGGCCCTCCTACGAGCAGTACTTC. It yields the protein CASSFLSGGPSYEQYF.

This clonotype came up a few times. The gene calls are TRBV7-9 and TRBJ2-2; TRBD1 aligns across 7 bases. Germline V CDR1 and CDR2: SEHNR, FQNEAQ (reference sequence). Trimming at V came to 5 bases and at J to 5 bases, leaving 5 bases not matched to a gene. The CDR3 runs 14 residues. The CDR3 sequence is CASSVQGETGELFF. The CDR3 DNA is TGTGCCAGCAGCGTCCAGGGGGAGACCGGGGAGCTGTTTTTT.

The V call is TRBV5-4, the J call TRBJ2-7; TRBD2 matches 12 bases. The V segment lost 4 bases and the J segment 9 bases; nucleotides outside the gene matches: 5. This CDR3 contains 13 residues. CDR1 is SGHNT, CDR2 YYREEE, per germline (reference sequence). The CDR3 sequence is CASSVKTSGRQYF. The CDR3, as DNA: TGTGCCAGCAGCGTGAAGACTAGCGGGAGGCAGTACTTC. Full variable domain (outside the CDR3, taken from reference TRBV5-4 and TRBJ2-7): ETGVTQSPTHLIKTRGQQVTLRCSSQSGHNTVSWYQQALGQGPQFIFQYYREEENGRGNFPPRFSGLQFPNYSSELNVNALELDDSALYLCASSVKTSGRQYFGPGTRLTVT.

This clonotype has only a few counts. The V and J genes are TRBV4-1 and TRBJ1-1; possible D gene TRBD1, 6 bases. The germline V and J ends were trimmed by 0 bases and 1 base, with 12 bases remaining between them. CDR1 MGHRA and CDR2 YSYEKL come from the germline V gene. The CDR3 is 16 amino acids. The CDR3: CASSQDLGTQNTEAFF. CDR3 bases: TGCGCCAGCAGCCAAGATTTGGGGACACAGAACACTGAAGCTTTCTTT.